The T cell receptor beta chain described here comes from a study of CD8 T cells in ankylosing spondylitis. This clonotype showed up many times. The antigen remains undetermined. The CDR3 contains 14 residues. The germline V and J ends were trimmed by 4 bases and 5 bases, with 14 bases remaining between them. Germline values: CDR1 SGHRS, CDR2 YFSETQ. General observations from the study: Reportedly, disease-linked clones are significantly enriched in ankylosing spondylitis patients' matched synovial fluid.

Libraries of TCR beta came from quantitative 5'-RACE with molecular barcodes. MiXCR was run by TCRdb on the 5' RACE reads, yielding one entry per CDR3 protein. The sample holds around 130,000 distinct CDR3 sequences, around 7% seen once. This clonotype originated in a male donor with ankylosing spondylitis or in good health (not recorded which). The sequenced sample consisted of blood, either unsorted or a sorted T cell fraction (not recorded which). The chain combines TRBV5-1 with TRBJ2-3; D could derive from TRBD1 or TRBD2 (5 bases each). Here the CDR3 reads CASSQLERGDTQYF. CDR3 DNA: TGCGCCAGCAGCCAGTTAGAGAGGGGAGATACGCAGTATTTT.